This T cell receptor beta chain stems from a study of a mutant IDH1 vaccine in newly diagnosed glioma. Overall study context: The treated group averaged 40.4 years old and was around 62% male, about 38% female. Earlier care involved radiotherapy, temozolomide, or both, and the majority received both. Study findings and constraints: Pseudoprogression seemingly bore no relation to changes in top peripheral T cell clonotypes. Vaccine-induced immune responses occurred in under 95% of patients.

As concerns this clone: The antigen is not known.

Germline V lookup: CDR1 SGHRS, CDR2 YFSETQ. There are 17 residues in the CDR3. Trimming removed 0 bases from V and 0 bases from J; junction bases left unmatched: 4. Assay: immunoSEQ multiplex PCR; the TCRdb copy retains only in-frame clones and omits some. The data contain 24,000 or so clones, 93% of them seen just once; the ten biggest clones take up roughly 1.3%. Time point reported: baseline, week 1 (first vaccination visit). As to treatment: pre-vaccination baseline after standard-of-care therapy. The sample in question was PBMCs, obtained from a glioma patient treated with radiotherapy, temozolomide or both. The V gene is TRBV5-1, the J gene TRBJ2-1; 9 positions match TRBD2. The origin of this receptor is a man in his forties or fifties with glioma. This chain's CDR3 is CASSLDLAGSSYNEQFF. The CDR3 DNA sequence: TGCGCCAGCAGCTTGGACCTAGCGGGGTCCTCCTACAATGAGCAGTTCTTC.